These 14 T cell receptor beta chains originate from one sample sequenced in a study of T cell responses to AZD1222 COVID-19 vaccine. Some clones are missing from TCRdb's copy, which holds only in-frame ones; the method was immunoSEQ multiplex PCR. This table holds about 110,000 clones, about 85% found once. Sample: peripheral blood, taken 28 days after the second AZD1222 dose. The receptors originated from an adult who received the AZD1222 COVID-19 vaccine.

This chain's CDR3 is CASSVRGGSNQPQHF. CDR3 nucleotides: TGTGCCAGCAGTGTCAGGGGAGGAAGCAATCAGCCCCAGCATTTT. The rearrangement joins TRBV7-8 to TRBJ1-5; D perhaps matches TRBD1 (6 bases). Germline CDR1 reads SGHVS; CDR2 reads FQNEAQ. Trimming stripped 6 bases from V and 1 base from J, with 13 bases between. The CDR3 totals 15 residues.

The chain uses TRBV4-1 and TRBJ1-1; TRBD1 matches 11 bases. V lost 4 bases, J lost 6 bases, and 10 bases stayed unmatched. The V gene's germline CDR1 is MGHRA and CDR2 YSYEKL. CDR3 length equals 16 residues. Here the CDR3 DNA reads TGCGCCAGCAGCCCACAAGCCGGGACAGGGGGATCTGAAGCTTTCTTT. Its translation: CASSPQAGTGGSEAFF.

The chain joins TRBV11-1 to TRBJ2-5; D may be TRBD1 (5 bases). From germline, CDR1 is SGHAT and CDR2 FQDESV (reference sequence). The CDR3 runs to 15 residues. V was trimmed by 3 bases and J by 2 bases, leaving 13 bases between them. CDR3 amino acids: CASSFGVKGQETQYF. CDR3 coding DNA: TGTGCCAGCAGCTTCGGCGTTAAGGGGCAAGAGACCCAGTACTTC. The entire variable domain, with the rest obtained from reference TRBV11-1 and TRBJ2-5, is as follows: EAEVAQSPRYKITEKSQAVAFWCDPISGHATLYWYRQILGQGPELLVQFQDESVVDDSQLPKDRFSAERLKGVDSTLKIQPAELGDSAMYLCASSFGVKGQETQYFGPGTRLLVL.

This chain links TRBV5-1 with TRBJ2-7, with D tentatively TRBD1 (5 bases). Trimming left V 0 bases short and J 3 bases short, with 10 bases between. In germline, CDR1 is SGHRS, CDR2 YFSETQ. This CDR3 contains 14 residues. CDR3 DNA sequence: TGCGCCAGCAGCTTGGCCACAGGCTACTACGAGCAGTACTTC. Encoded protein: CASSLATGYYEQYF.

CDR3 residues: CASRDDRGTTGGNTIYF. Written as DNA, the CDR3 is TGTGCCAGCAGAGACGACAGGGGGACGACAGGGGGAAACACCATATATTTT. The chain recombines TRBV28 with TRBJ1-3; 9 bases agree with TRBD1. The length of the CDR3 is 17 residues. V was clipped by 6 bases and J by 4 bases; unmatched bases: 13. Germline V gives CDR1 MDHEN, CDR2 SYDVKM.

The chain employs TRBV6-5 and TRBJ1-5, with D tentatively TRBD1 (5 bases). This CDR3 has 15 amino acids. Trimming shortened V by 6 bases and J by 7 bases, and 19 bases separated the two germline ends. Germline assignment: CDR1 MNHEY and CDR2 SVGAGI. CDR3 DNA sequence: TGTGCCAGCAGCCTAATAATGGGGACGGGGCAGCCCCAGCATTTT. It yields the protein CASSLIMGTGQPQHF.

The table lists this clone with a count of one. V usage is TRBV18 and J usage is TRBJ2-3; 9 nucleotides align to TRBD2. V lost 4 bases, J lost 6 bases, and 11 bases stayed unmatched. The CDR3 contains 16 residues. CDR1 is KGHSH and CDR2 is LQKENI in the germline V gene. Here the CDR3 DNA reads TGTGCCAGCTCACTAGCGGGGGCCTTATCGGAGGATACGCAGTATTTT. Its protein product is CASSLAGALSEDTQYF.

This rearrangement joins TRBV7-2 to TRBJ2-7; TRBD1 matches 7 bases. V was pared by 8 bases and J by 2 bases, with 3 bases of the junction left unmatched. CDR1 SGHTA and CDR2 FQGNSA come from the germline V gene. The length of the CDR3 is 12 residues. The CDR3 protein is CASRDSPYEQYF. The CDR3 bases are TGTGCCAGCCGGGACAGCCCCTACGAGCAGTACTTC. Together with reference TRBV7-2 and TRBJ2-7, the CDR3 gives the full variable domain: GAGVSQSPSNKVTEKGKDVELRCDPISGHTALYWYRQSLGQGLEFLIYFQGNSAPDKSGLPSDRFSAERTGGSVSTLTIQRTQQEDSAVYLCASRDSPYEQYFGPGTRLTVT.

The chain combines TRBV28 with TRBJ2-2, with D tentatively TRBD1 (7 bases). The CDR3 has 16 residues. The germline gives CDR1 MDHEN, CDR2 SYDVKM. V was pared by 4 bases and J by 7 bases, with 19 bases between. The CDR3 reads CASSSRGTQGIGELFF. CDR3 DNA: TGTGCCAGCAGTTCCCGGGGGACACAGGGGATCGGGGAGCTGTTTTTT.

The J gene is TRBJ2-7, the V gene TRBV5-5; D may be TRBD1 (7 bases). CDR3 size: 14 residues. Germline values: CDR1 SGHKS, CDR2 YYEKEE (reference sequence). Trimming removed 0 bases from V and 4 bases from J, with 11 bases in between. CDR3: CASSLGAGGYEQYF. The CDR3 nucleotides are TGTGCCAGCAGCTTGGGGGCAGGGGGGTACGAGCAGTACTTC. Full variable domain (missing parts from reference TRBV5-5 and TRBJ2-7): DAGVTQSPTHLIKTRGQQVTLRCSPISGHKSVSWYQQVLGQGPQFIFQYYEKEERGRGNFPDRFSARQFPNYSSELNVNALLLGDSALYLCASSLGAGGYEQYFGPGTRLTVT.

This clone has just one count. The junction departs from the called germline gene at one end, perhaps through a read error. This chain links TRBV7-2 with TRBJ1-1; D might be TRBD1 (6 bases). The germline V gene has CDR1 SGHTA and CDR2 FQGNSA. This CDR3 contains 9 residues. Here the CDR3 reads CASSYRASF. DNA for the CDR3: TGTGCCAGCAGCTACAGGGCCTCTTTT.

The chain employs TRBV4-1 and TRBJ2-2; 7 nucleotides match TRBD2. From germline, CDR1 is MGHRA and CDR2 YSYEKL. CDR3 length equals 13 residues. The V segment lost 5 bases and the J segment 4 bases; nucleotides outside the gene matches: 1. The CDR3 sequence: CASSWGGTGELFF. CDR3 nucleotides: TGCGCCAGCAGCTGGGGGGGCACCGGGGAGCTGTTTTTT.

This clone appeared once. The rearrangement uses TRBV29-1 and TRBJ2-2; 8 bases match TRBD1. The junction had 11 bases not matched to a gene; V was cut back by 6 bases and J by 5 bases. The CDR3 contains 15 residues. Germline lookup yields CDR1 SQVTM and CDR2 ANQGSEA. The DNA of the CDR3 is TGCAGCGTCCGTAGTGGACAGGGCTGGACCGGGGAGCTGTTTTTT. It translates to CSVRSGQGWTGELFF.

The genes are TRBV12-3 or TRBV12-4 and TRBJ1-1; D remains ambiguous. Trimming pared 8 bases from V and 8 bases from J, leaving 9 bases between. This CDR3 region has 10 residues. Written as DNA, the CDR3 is TGTGCCAGCGGCCGTTTGGAAGCTTTCTTT. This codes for CASGRLEAFF.